This entry describes one T cell receptor beta chain. This entry belongs to a study of T cells in Graves' hyperthyroidism and ophthalmopathy. It was RNA transcripts that yielded the amplified TCR beta CDR3 regions. The HTBI primer set served for first-round RT-PCR of the TCR CDR3. TCRdb used MiXCR to reprocess the multiplex PCR reads, holding one entry per CDR3 protein. The sample carries about 610,000 distinct CDR3 sequences, about 14% recorded once. The CDR3 totals 12 residues. V gave up 2 bases and J gave up 9 bases, with 10 bases separating them. The germline gives CDR1 MNHEY, CDR2 SVGEGT. V is TRBV6-2 or TRBV6-3 and J is TRBJ1-1; maybe TRBD1 (5 bases). The receptor was isolated from a middle-aged woman with Graves' ophthalmopathy. The sequencing sample was made of blood. Here the CDR3 reads CASSYGAIQAFF. CDR3 bases: TGTGCCAGCAGTTACGGGGCGATACAAGCTTTCTTT.